Following are 21 T cell receptor beta chains from one sample sequenced in a study of shared clonotypes between healthy human individuals. Naive CD8 cells lacked CD45RO, underwent positive selection for CCR7 and left out terminally differentiated effector memory CD45RA+ cells. Data came from immunoSEQ multiplex PCR; TCRdb stores just in-frame clones and leaves some out. The table has about 2 million clones, just under 95% seen once. The specimen sequenced was naive CD8+ T cells sorted from blood. The receptors come from a man between 18 and 29 years old in good health.

The V call is TRBV6-1, the J call TRBJ2-6; D call uncertain. CDR1 is MNHNS and CDR2 is SASEGT in the germline V gene. The V end was cut by 2 bases, the J end by 2 bases, with 10 bases between. The CDR3 sequence is 16 residues long. CDR3 sequence (DNA): TGTGCCAGCAGTGAATTGGCTTCCACTGGGGCCAACGTCCTGACTTTC. Its translation: CASSELASTGANVLTF.

This rearrangement joins TRBV6-1 to TRBJ1-1; TRBD1 is a possible D gene (6 bases). Germline values: CDR1 MNHNS, CDR2 SASEGT. This CDR3 is built from 14 residues. The ends were cut back, 8 bases at V and 8 bases at J, with 21 bases in the middle. The CDR3: CASFLTGFLLEAFF. In DNA, the CDR3 is TGTGCCAGCTTCCTCACAGGGTTTTTGTTGGAAGCTTTCTTT.

This chain connects TRBV7-9 to TRBJ1-4; 7 bases are shared with TRBD1. The CDR3 has 16 amino acids. Trimming cost V 5 bases and J 7 bases; bases outside gene matches: 13. Germline lookup yields CDR1 SEHNR and CDR2 FQNEAQ (reference sequence). The CDR3 bases are TGTGCCAGCAGCCTCCCCTCGACAGGGCAAGGTGAAAAACTGTTTTTT. It encodes CASSLPSTGQGEKLFF.

Note on this clone: Other DNA sequences in this specimen translate into the identical CDR3. The chain couples TRBV11-3 to TRBJ2-1; D is undetermined. With 3 bases removed from V and 5 bases from J, the gap between germline ends came to 5 bases. This CDR3 comprises 12 residues. Germline values: CDR1 SGHNT, CDR2 YENEEA. The CDR3 DNA reads TGTGCCAGCAGCTTTGGGGACAATGAGCAGTTCTTC. This sequence encodes CASSFGDNEQFF.

The chain has TRBV7-9 and TRBJ2-7; D not resolved. The CDR3 sequence is 13 residues long. CDR1 is SEHNR, CDR2 FQNEAQ, per germline (reference sequence). V lost 6 bases to trimming and J lost 3 bases, with 12 bases between them. In nucleotides, the CDR3 is TGTGCCAGCAGTCCTGATGAGGACTACGAGCAGTACTTC. It codes for CASSPDEDYEQYF.

The chain has TRBV6-5 and TRBJ2-7; TRBD1 or TRBD2 may be the D gene (7 bases each). The CDR3 length is 14 residues. CDR1 is MNHEY, CDR2 SVGAGI, per germline. V was clipped by 3 bases and J by 6 bases, with 15 bases between them. The CDR3 nucleotides read TGTGCCAGCAGTTATGGGGAGGGGGCGCGCGAGCAGTACTTC. It codes for CASSYGEGAREQYF.

This chain uses TRBV30 with TRBJ2-7; 9 bases line up with TRBD1. V shed 1 base and J 2 bases; nucleotides not matched to a gene: 3. Germline values: CDR1 GTSNPN, CDR2 SVGIG (reference sequence). The CDR3 loop spans 14 amino acids. In DNA, the CDR3 is TGTGCCTGGAGTGGAGACAGGGGGGCCTACGAGCAGTACTTC. Its translation: CAWSGDRGAYEQYF.

The chain links TRBV5-4 to TRBJ1-3, with 12 positions matching TRBD1. J lost 0 bases, V lost 5 bases, and 0 bases had no gene match. The CDR3 has 15 amino acids. Germline CDR1 is SGHNT and CDR2 is YYREEE (reference sequence). In nucleotides, the CDR3 is TGTGCCAGCAGGGGACAGGGGGCCTCTGGAAACACCATATATTTT. Translating it yields CASRGQGASGNTIYF.

CDR3 DNA: TGCGCCAGCAGCCAAGGACTAGCGGGGGTCATAGAGACCCAGTACTTC. Encoded protein: CASSQGLAGVIETQYF. The rearrangement links TRBV4-1 to TRBJ2-5; 12 nucleotides match TRBD2. This CDR3 has 16 amino acids. Germline V gene sequence: CDR1 MGHRA, CDR2 YSYEKL. The J segment lost 4 bases and the V segment lost 1 base, leaving 4 bases of the junction unmatched.

The chain uses TRBV11-2 and TRBJ1-4, with no clear D. V lost 2 bases, J lost 8 bases, and 6 bases lay in between. The CDR3 contains 12 residues. CDR1 is SGHAT and CDR2 is FQNNGV in the germline V gene. The CDR3 sequence is CASSLYFEKLFF. As DNA, the CDR3 is TGTGCCAGCAGCTTATATTTCGAAAAACTGTTTTTT.

V and J are TRBV4-3 and TRBJ2-3; TRBD1 might be the D (5 bases). The V gene lost 1 base and the J gene lost 0 bases, with 11 bases spanning the gap. The CDR3 runs 16 residues. Germline V gene lookup returns CDR1 LGHNA and CDR2 YSLEER. The CDR3 sequence is CASSQGGRASTDTQYF. CDR3 sequence (DNA): TGCGCCAGCAGCCAAGGTGGCAGGGCTAGCACAGATACGCAGTATTTT.

The rearrangement joins TRBV4-2 to TRBJ2-7; maybe TRBD1 (7 bases). V dropped 0 bases and J dropped 6 bases, with 9 bases sitting between them. The CDR3 is made up of 13 amino acids. Germline V gene lookup returns CDR1 LGHNA and CDR2 YNFKEQ. The CDR3 DNA is TGTGCCAGCAGCCAAGACAGGGGGGCCGAGCAGTACTTC. Translation gives CASSQDRGAEQYF.

The J gene is TRBJ2-7, the V gene TRBV25-1; the D is unclear. The germline V and J ends were trimmed by 3 bases and 4 bases, with 10 bases remaining between them. The CDR3 covers 13 residues. Germline V gene sequence: CDR1 MGHDK, CDR2 SYGVNS. CDR3 in DNA: TGTGCCAGCAGTGATCATGTTACATACGAGCAGTACTTC. Protein sequence: CASSDHVTYEQYF.

V usage is TRBV10-3 and J usage is TRBJ2-7; a weak D match, TRBD1 (6 bases). The V end lost 3 bases, the J end lost 7 bases, and 22 bases lay between the germline ends. The CDR3 has 16 residues. CDR1 is ENHRY and CDR2 is SYGVKD in the germline V gene. In DNA form, the CDR3 reads TGTGCCATCAGTGACCCTACCGGGACAAGAGGGGTTGAGCAGTACTTC. Protein sequence: CAISDPTGTRGVEQYF.

The chain recombines TRBV2 with TRBJ1-2, with 11 bases matching TRBD1. The CDR3 runs to 16 residues. The V and J ends lost 3 bases and 3 bases, in that order; junction bases with no gene match: 6. Germline V lookup: CDR1 SNHLY, CDR2 FYNNEI. The CDR3 loop is CASSDLGQGVHYGYTF. CDR3 nucleotide sequence: TGTGCCAGCAGTGATTTGGGACAGGGGGTCCACTATGGCTACACCTTC.

The genes are TRBV11-3 and TRBJ2-7, with TRBD1 identical over 8 bases. The CDR3 runs 14 residues. The J segment lost 5 bases and the V segment lost 4 bases, leaving 7 bases of the junction unmatched. The V gene's germline CDR1 is SGHNT and CDR2 YENEEA. The CDR3 nucleotides are TGTGCCAGCAGCTCCGGGACAGGAAGGGACGAGCAGTACTTC. This gives the protein CASSSGTGRDEQYF.

This chain joins TRBV7-9 and TRBJ2-3; 12 bases agree with TRBD2. The CDR3 has 17 residues. Germline values: CDR1 SEHNR, CDR2 FQNEAQ (reference sequence). The ends lost 3 bases at V and 0 bases at J; junction bases unmatched: 4. CDR3 bases: TGTGCCAGCAGCTTCGGACTAGCGGGGCTAAGCACAGATACGCAGTATTTT. It specifies CASSFGLAGLSTDTQYF.

The V gene is TRBV18, the J gene TRBJ2-1, with 7 bases matching TRBD2. Per the germline V gene, CDR1 is KGHSH and CDR2 is LQKENI. CDR3 size: 12 residues. The V and J ends lost 6 bases and 5 bases, in that order; junction bases with no gene match: 1. CDR3 in DNA: TGTGCCAGCTCCCTAGCGGACAATGAGCAGTTCTTC. Its protein is CASSLADNEQFF.

The DNA of the CDR3 is TGTGCCAGCAATCCGGGGATTGATACGCAGTATTTT. Translation gives CASNPGIDTQYF. This sequence joins TRBV6-6 and TRBJ2-3, with D possibly matching TRBD2 (5 bases). Trimming took 7 bases from V and 6 from J, leaving 11 bases between them. The CDR3 runs to 12 residues. Germline V gene lookup returns CDR1 MNHNY and CDR2 SVGAGI (reference sequence).

The chain joins TRBV7-9 to TRBJ2-3, with 8 bases fitting TRBD1. CDR1 is SEHNR, CDR2 FQNEAQ, per germline (reference sequence). The CDR3 length is 16 residues. After removal of 5 bases from V and 6 bases from J, the junction contained 13 bases not matched to a gene. This chain's CDR3 is CASSATGQEIYDTQYF. In DNA form, the CDR3 reads TGTGCCAGCAGCGCCACGGGACAGGAGATTTACGATACGCAGTATTTT.

The chain is built from TRBV5-1 and TRBJ2-7; D might be TRBD1 (6 bases). The CDR3 is made up of 15 amino acids. The V gene lost 3 bases and the J gene lost 2 bases, with 15 bases spanning the gap. Germline V lookup: CDR1 SGHRS, CDR2 YFSETQ. CDR3 sequence reads: CASSYSGTITYEQYF. CDR3 in DNA: TGCGCCAGCAGCTACTCCGGGACAATCACCTACGAGCAGTACTTC. The whole variable domain, remainder taken from reference TRBV5-1 and TRBJ2-7, is KAGVTQTPRYLIKTRGQQVTLSCSPISGHRSVSWYQQTPGQGLQFLFEYFSETQRNKGNFPGRFSGRQFSNSRSEMNVSTLELGDSALYLCASSYSGTITYEQYFGPGTRLTVT.